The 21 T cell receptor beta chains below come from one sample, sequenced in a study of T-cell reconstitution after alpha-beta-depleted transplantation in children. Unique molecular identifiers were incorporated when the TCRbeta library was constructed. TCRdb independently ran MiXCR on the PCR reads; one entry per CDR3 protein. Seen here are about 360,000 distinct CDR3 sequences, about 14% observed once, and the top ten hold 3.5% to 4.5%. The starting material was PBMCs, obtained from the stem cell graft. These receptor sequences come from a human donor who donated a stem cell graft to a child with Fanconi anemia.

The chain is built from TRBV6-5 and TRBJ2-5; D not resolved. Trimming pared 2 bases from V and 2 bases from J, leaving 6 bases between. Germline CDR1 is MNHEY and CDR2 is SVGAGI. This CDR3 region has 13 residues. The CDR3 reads CASSYLQQETQYF. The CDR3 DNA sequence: TGTGCCAGCAGTTACCTCCAGCAAGAGACCCAGTACTTC.

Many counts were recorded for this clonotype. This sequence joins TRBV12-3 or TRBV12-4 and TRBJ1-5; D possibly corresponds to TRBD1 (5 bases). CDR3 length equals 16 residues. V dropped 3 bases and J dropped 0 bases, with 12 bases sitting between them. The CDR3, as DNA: TGTGCCAGCAGTTTGGGTCAGGGTTTTAGCAATCAGCCCCAGCATTTT. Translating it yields CASSLGQGFSNQPQHF.

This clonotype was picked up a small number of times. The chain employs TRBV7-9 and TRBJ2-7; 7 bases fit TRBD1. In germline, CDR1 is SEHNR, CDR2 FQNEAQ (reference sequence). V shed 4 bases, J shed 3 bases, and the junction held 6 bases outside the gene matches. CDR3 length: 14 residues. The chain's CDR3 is CASSSAGQDYEQYV. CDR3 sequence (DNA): TGTGCCAGCAGCTCCGCCGGACAGGACTACGAGCAGTACGTC.

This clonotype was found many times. CDR3 sequence: CASSPRGLSSPLHF. CDR3 sequence (DNA): TGTGCCAGCAGCCCTCGGGGGTTGAGTTCACCCCTCCACTTT. The genes are TRBV7-9 and TRBJ1-6; D perhaps matches TRBD1 (5 bases). The V gene lost 5 bases and the J gene lost 9 bases, with 14 bases spanning the gap. The CDR3 is made up of 14 amino acids. Germline V CDR1 and CDR2: SEHNR, FQNEAQ (reference sequence).

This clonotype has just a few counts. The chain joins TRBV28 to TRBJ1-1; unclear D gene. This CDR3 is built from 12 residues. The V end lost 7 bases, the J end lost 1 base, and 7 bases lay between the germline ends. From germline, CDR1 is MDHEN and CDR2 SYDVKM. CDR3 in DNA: TGTGCCAGCATGAAGGGGAACACTGAAGCTTTCTTT. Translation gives CASMKGNTEAFF. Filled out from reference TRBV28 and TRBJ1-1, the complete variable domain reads DVKVTQSSRYLVKRTGEKVFLECVQDMDHENMFWYRQDPGLGLRLIYFSYDVKMKEKGDIPEGYSVSREKKERFSLILESASTNQTSMYLCASMKGNTEAFFGQGTRLTVV.

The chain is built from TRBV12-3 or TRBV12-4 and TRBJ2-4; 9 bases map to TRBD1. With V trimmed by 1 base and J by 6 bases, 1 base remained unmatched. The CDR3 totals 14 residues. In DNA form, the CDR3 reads TGTGCCAGCAGTTTAGTGGGACAGGGAAACATTCAGTACTTC. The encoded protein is CASSLVGQGNIQYF.

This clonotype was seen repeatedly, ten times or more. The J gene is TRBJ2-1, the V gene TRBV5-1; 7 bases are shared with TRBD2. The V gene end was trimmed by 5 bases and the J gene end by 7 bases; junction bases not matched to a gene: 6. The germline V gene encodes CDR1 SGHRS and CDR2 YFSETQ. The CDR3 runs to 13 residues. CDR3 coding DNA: TGCGCCAGCAGGCGGGGGTCCGGGAATGAGCAGTTCTTC. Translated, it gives CASRRGSGNEQFF.

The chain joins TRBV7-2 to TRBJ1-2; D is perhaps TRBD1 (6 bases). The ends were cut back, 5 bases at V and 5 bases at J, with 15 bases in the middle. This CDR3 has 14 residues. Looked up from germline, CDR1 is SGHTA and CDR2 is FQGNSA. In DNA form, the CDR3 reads TGTGCCAGCAGCCCTGGGGGCTCACGGTATGGCTACACCTTC. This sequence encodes CASSPGGSRYGYTF.

The CDR3 region has the DNA TGTGCCAGCTTGAGCTCCTATAATTCACCCCTCCACTTT. It translates to CASLSSYNSPLHF. The rearrangement links TRBV28 to TRBJ1-6, with D unresolved. The V end lost 8 bases, the J end lost 0 bases, and 5 bases lay between the germline ends. The germline V gene encodes CDR1 MDHEN and CDR2 SYDVKM. CDR3 length equals 13 residues. Based on the CDR3 plus reference TRBV28 and TRBJ1-6, the full variable domain is DVKVTQSSRYLVKRTGEKVFLECVQDMDHENMFWYRQDPGLGLRLIYFSYDVKMKEKGDIPEGYSVSREKKERFSLILESASTNQTSMYLCASLSSYNSPLHFGNGTRLTVT.

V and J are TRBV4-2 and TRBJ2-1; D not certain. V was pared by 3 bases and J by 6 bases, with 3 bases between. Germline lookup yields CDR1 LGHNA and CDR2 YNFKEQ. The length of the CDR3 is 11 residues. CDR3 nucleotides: TGTGCCAGCAGCCACCCCAATGAGCAGTTCTTC. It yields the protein CASSHPNEQFF.

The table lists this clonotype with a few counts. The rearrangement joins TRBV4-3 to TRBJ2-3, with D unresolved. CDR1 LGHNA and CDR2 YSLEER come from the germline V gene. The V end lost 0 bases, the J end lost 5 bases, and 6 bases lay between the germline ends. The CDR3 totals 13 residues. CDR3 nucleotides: TGCGCCAGCAGCCAAGAGCTGGAAGATACGCAGTATTTT. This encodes CASSQELEDTQYF.

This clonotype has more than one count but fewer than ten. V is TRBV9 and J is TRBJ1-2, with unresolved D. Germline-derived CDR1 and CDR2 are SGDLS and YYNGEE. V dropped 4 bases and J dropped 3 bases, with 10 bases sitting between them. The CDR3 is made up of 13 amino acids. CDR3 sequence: CASSPDGYYGYTF. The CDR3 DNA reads TGTGCCAGCAGCCCGGACGGATACTATGGCTACACCTTC.

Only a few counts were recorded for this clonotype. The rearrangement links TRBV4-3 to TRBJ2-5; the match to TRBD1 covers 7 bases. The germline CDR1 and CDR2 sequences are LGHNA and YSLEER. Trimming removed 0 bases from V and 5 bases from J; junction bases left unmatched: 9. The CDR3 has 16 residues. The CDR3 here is CASSQDRDSPGETQYF. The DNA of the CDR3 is TGCGCCAGCAGCCAAGATCGGGACAGCCCAGGGGAGACCCAGTACTTC.

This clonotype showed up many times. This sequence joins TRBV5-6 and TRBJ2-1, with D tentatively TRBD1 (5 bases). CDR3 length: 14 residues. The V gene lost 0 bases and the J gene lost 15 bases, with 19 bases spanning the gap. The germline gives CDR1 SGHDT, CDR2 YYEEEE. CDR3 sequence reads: CASSLALPQGGRFF. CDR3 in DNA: TGTGCCAGCAGCTTGGCGCTTCCCCAGGGTGGAAGGTTCTTC.

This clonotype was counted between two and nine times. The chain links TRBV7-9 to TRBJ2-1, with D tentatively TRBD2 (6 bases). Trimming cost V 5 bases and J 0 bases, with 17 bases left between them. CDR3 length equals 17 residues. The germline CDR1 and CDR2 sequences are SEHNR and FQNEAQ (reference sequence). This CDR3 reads CASSGDTGRSSYNEQFF. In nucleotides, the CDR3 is TGTGCCAGCAGCGGTGACACGGGGAGGAGCTCCTACAATGAGCAGTTCTTC.

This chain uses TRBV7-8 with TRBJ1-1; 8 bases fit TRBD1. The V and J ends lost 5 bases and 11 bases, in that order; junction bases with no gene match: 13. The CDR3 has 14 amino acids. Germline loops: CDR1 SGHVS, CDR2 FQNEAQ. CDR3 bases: TGTGCCAGCAGCCTCACCCAGGGGGCGGTGGTGGCTTTCTTT. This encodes CASSLTQGAVVAFF.

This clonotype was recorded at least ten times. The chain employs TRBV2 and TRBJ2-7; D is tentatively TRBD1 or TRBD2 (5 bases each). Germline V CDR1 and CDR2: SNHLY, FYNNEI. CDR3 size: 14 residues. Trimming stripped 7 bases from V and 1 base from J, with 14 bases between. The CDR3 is CASMDLGTSYEQYV. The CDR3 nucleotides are TGTGCCAGCATGGACCTCGGGACGTCCTACGAGCAGTACGTC.

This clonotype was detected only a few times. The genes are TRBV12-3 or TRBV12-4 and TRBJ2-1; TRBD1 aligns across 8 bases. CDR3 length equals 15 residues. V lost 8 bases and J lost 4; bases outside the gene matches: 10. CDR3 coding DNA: TGTGCCAGCCAAGGGCACAGGGGGTTTTACAATGAGCAGTTCTTC. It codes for CASQGHRGFYNEQFF.

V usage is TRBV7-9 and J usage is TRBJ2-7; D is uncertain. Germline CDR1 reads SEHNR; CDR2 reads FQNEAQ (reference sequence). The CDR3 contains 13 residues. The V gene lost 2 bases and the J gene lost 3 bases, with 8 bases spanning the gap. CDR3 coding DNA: TGTGCCAGCAGCTTAAACGAGTTCTACGAGCAGTACGTC. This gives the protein CASSLNEFYEQYV.

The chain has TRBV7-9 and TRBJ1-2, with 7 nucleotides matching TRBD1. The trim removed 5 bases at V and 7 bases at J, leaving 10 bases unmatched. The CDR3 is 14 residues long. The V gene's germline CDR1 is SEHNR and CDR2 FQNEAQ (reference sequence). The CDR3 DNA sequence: TGTGCCAGCAGCCCTGAACAGGGGATTGGTGGCTACACCTTC. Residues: CASSPEQGIGGYTF.

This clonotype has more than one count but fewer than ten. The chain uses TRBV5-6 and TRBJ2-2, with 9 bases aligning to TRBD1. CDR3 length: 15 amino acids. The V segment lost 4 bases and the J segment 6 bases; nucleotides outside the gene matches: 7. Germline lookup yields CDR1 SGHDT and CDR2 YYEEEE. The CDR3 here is CASSPRDREAGELFF. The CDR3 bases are TGTGCCAGCAGCCCGCGGGACAGGGAGGCCGGGGAGCTGTTTTTT.